The clone carrying this T cell receptor beta chain has ten or more counts. The antigen remains undetermined. Disease duration was under 3 months in the ophthalmopathy patients, who also had a Clinical Activity Score of at least 3 and a NOSPECS grade of at least 4. The diagnostic basis comprised clinical symptoms, serum thyroxine and TRAb, thyroid ultrasound and orbital computed tomography. Researchers amplified the TCR beta CDR3 regions from RNA transcripts. During a first-round RT-PCR of the TCR CDR3, the HTBI primer set was used. TCRdb reprocessed the multiplex PCR reads with MiXCR, giving one entry per CDR3 protein. The repertoire holds approximately 410,000 distinct CDR3 sequences, with roughly 14% as singletons. These data come from a study of T cells in Graves' hyperthyroidism and ophthalmopathy. Points from the study as a whole: The model made its ophthalmopathy prediction, and onset followed a median 6.5 months later. Using 13 V-J features, a model discriminated ophthalmopathy from stable hyperthyroidism.

This CDR3 has 13 residues. The germline gives CDR1 SGHNT, CDR2 YENEEA. Trimming pared 5 bases from V and 5 bases from J, leaving 11 bases between. The chain links TRBV11-3 to TRBJ2-3, with a possible D match to TRBD1 (5 bases). Sequencing input: blood. This TCR was sampled from a man in his late teens or twenties with Graves' ophthalmopathy. The CDR3 DNA follows: TGTGCCAGCAGCGAAGATACAGGAGATACGCAGTATTTT. Translated: CASSEDTGDTQYF.